Below, 27 T cell receptor beta chains from the same sample are listed, as sequenced in a study of control samples from healthy donors and cancer patients. Assay: immunoSEQ multiplex PCR; the TCRdb copy retains only in-frame clones and omits some. The sample contains 190,000 or so clones, roughly 91% of which appear only once. The sample comprised blood. These receptors were taken from a man younger than 35 in good health.

The V gene is TRBV3-1 (or the pseudogene TRBV3-2), the J gene TRBJ2-5; 12 bases are shared with TRBD2. CDR1 is LGHDT, CDR2 YNNKEL, per germline (reference sequence). J gave up 7 bases and V 4 bases, and 7 bases lay outside the gene matches. There are 15 residues in the CDR3. DNA for the CDR3: TGTGCCAGCAGCCCGCTAGCGGGGGGGGAGGGGACCCAGTACTTC. Amino acid sequence: CASSPLAGGEGTQYF.

The chain recombines TRBV6-5 with TRBJ2-7, with 9 bases identical to TRBD1. The CDR3 sequence is 15 residues long. Germline CDR1 and CDR2: MNHEY and SVGAGI. After removal of 4 bases from V and 3 bases from J, the junction contained 7 bases not matched to a gene. CDR3 in amino acids: CASSSPGTGNYEQYF. Written as DNA, the CDR3 is TGTGCCAGCAGTTCCCCCGGGACAGGGAACTACGAGCAGTACTTC.

This clone was counted a few times. The CDR3 DNA follows: TGTGCCAGCAGCTGGGAGGGAGGCTCTGGGGCCAACGTCCTGACTTTC. Residues: CASSWEGGSGANVLTF. V gene TRBV5-5 combines with J gene TRBJ2-6; 7 nucleotides align to TRBD2. The ends lost 3 bases at V and 0 bases at J; junction bases unmatched: 3. The CDR3 has 16 residues. Germline CDR1 is SGHKS and CDR2 is YYEKEE (reference sequence).

The CDR3 region is CASSAVTSGGNTEAFF. The DNA for the CDR3 is TGTGCCAGCAGTGCGGTCACATCTGGAGGGAACACTGAAGCTTTCTTT. The V and J genes are TRBV6-1 and TRBJ1-1; D is unresolved. The V gene's germline CDR1 is MNHNS and CDR2 SASEGT. Trimming took 4 bases from V and 1 from J, leaving 16 bases between them. This CDR3 spans 16 amino acids.

The V call is TRBV3-1 (or the pseudogene TRBV3-2), the J call TRBJ1-2; D not certain. The V gene lost 8 bases and the J gene lost 4 bases, with 8 bases spanning the gap. CDR1 and CDR2 from the germline V gene are LGHDT and YNNKEL (reference sequence). The CDR3 sequence is 11 residues long. In DNA form, the CDR3 reads TGTGCCAGCGCCAACGGCTATGGCTACACCTTC. Amino acids: CASANGYGYTF.

The rearrangement links TRBV5-4 to TRBJ2-7, with a possible D match to TRBD2 (6 bases). CDR1 and CDR2 from the germline V gene are SGHNT and YYREEE (reference sequence). This CDR3 has 14 residues. Trimming left V 4 bases short and J 2 bases short, with 13 bases between. As DNA, the CDR3 is TGTGCCAGCAGCCCCGGGGGACGAGCCTACGAGCAGTACTTC. This translates into CASSPGGRAYEQYF.

The chain combines TRBV28 with TRBJ2-3, with 11 bases lining up with TRBD2. Per germline, CDR1 MDHEN and CDR2 SYDVKM. V gave up 6 bases and J gave up 6 bases; unmatched junction bases: 8. The CDR3 runs to 15 residues. CDR3 coding DNA: TGTGCCAGCAGGACCACTAGCGGGGGTGTCGATACGCAGTATTTT. It codes for CASRTTSGGVDTQYF.

The chain combines TRBV4-1 with TRBJ2-7, with D tentatively TRBD1 or TRBD2 (6 bases each). CDR3 length: 16 residues. Trimming took 1 base from V and 2 from J, leaving 15 bases between them. The germline gives CDR1 MGHRA, CDR2 YSYEKL. In DNA, the CDR3 is TGCGCCAGCAGCCAAGGTCTAGGCGGGACACCCTACGAGCAGTACTTC. Protein: CASSQGLGGTPYEQYF.

The chain combines TRBV19 with TRBJ1-5, with D unresolved. Trimming cost V 5 bases and J 11 bases, with 16 bases left between them. The germline V gene encodes CDR1 LNHDA and CDR2 SQIVND (reference sequence). CDR3 length equals 13 residues. The CDR3 loop reads CASSPYQSASQHF. CDR3 coding DNA: TGTGCCAGTAGTCCCTATCAATCAGCGTCCCAGCATTTT.

The gene calls are TRBV9 and TRBJ1-2; D is ambiguous. The CDR3 has 14 residues. Germline V lookup: CDR1 SGDLS, CDR2 YYNGEE. V dropped 0 bases and J dropped 4 bases, with 10 bases sitting between them. This CDR3 is CASSVATDGYGYTF. The DNA of the CDR3 is TGTGCCAGCAGCGTAGCTACAGACGGCTATGGCTACACCTTC.

The gene calls are TRBV14 and TRBJ1-1, with TRBD1 identical over 7 bases. Germline assignment: CDR1 SGHDN and CDR2 FVKESK. After removal of 2 bases from V and 5 bases from J, the junction contained 5 bases not matched to a gene. The CDR3 is 14 amino acids. CDR3 sequence reads: CASSQWTGVTEAFF. The CDR3 DNA follows: TGTGCCAGCAGCCAATGGACAGGTGTAACTGAAGCTTTCTTT.

The chain recombines TRBV5-1 with TRBJ2-6; tentative D call: TRBD2 (5 bases). Trimming pared 7 bases from V and 0 bases from J, leaving 14 bases between. CDR1 and CDR2 from the germline V gene are SGHRS and YFSETQ. This CDR3 has 16 amino acids. The CDR3 region has the DNA TGCGCCAGCTCCGCCGGGGATTTCTCTGGGGCCAACGTCCTGACTTTC. It codes for CASSAGDFSGANVLTF. The full variable domain, its missing parts supplied by reference TRBV5-1 and TRBJ2-6, is KAGVTQTPRYLIKTRGQQVTLSCSPISGHRSVSWYQQTPGQGLQFLFEYFSETQRNKGNFPGRFSGRQFSNSRSEMNVSTLELGDSALYLCASSAGDFSGANVLTFGAGSRLTVL.

The chain carries TRBV27 and TRBJ1-3; D gene ambiguous. Per germline, CDR1 MNHEY and CDR2 SMNVEV (reference sequence). The CDR3 runs 13 residues. V lost 4 bases, J lost 2 bases, and 6 bases lay in between. The CDR3 sequence: CASSWRAGNTIYF. CDR3 in DNA: TGTGCCAGCAGTTGGAGGGCTGGAAACACCATATATTTT.

The genes are TRBV9 and TRBJ2-2; D is uncertain. In germline, CDR1 is SGDLS, CDR2 YYNGEE. Trimming removed 3 bases from V and 6 bases from J, with 6 bases in between. The CDR3 sequence is 12 residues long. CDR3 sequence (DNA): TGTGCCAGCAGCGAAATCGCCGGGGAGCTGTTTTTT. Translation: CASSEIAGELFF.

The chain carries TRBV29-1 and TRBJ1-6; the D gene is possibly TRBD1 (5 bases). The length of the CDR3 is 14 residues. CDR1 is SQVTM and CDR2 is ANQGSEA in the germline V gene. The CDR3 loop is CSAREGSYNSPLHF. CDR3 nucleotide sequence: TGCAGTGCCAGGGAGGGCTCCTATAATTCACCCCTCCACTTT.

The CDR3 loop reads CASSPGASRDTQYF. Here the CDR3 DNA reads TGCGCCAGCAGCCCCGGGGCATCCAGGGATACGCAGTATTTT. J is TRBJ2-3 and V is TRBV5-1; the D gene could be TRBD1 or TRBD2 (5 bases each). The V gene lost 4 bases and the J gene lost 6 bases, with 15 bases spanning the gap. The CDR3 loop spans 14 amino acids. CDR1 and CDR2 (germline): SGHRS, YFSETQ.

The gene calls are TRBV6-5 and TRBJ2-7; 9 nucleotides line up with TRBD1. This CDR3 spans 14 amino acids. V lost 6 bases to trimming and J lost 6 bases; unmatched junction nucleotides: 9. Germline V gene sequence: CDR1 MNHEY, CDR2 SVGAGI. The CDR3 DNA follows: TGTGCCAGCAGAACCGGGACAGGGTATGGCGAGCAGTACTTC. As protein: CASRTGTGYGEQYF.

V gene TRBV15 combines with J gene TRBJ1-1; TRBD1 is a possible D gene (6 bases). Germline loops: CDR1 LNHNV, CDR2 YYDKDF (reference sequence). This CDR3 is built from 16 residues. Trimming cost V 3 bases and J 1 base, with 15 bases left between them. The CDR3 DNA sequence: TGTGCCACCAGCAGTATACCGACAGGTCCGAACACTGAAGCTTTCTTT. Protein sequence: CATSSIPTGPNTEAFF. Full variable domain (rest looked up from reference TRBV15 and TRBJ1-1): DAMVIQNPRYQVTQFGKPVTLSCSQTLNHNVMYWYQQKSSQAPKLLFHYYDKDFNNEADTPDNFQSRRPNTSFCFLDIRSPGLGDTAMYLCATSSIPTGPNTEAFFGQGTRLTVV.

This rearrangement joins TRBV6-1 to TRBJ2-3; D gene unclear. Germline values: CDR1 MNHNS, CDR2 SASEGT. The CDR3 is 15 residues long. Trimming left V 2 bases short and J 6 bases short, with 15 bases between. CDR3 amino acids: CASSERPPLVDTQYF. The CDR3 DNA follows: TGTGCCAGCAGTGAAAGACCCCCATTGGTGGATACGCAGTATTTT.

V usage is TRBV12-3 or TRBV12-4 and J usage is TRBJ1-1; tentative D call: TRBD1 (6 bases). This CDR3 comprises 13 residues. Between the trimmed V and J ends, which lost 4 bases and 8 bases, there was a span of 14 bases. The CDR3 protein is CASSSRTALEAFF. CDR3 in DNA: TGTGCCAGCAGTTCCCGGACAGCCCTCGAAGCTTTCTTT.

This clone was counted once. The chain uses TRBV6-5 and TRBJ1-4; 7 bases agree with TRBD1. Germline loops: CDR1 MNHEY, CDR2 SVGAGI. Trimming at V came to 11 bases and at J to 6 bases, leaving 9 bases not matched to a gene. This CDR3 spans 13 amino acids. The CDR3 region is CAALRGAYEKLFF. CDR3 nucleotides: TGTGCCGCCCTCAGGGGGGCTTATGAAAAACTGTTTTTT.

This sequence joins TRBV7-2 and TRBJ2-7, with 9 bases lining up with TRBD2. Germline lookup yields CDR1 SGHTA and CDR2 FQGNSA. CDR3 length: 15 residues. With 0 bases clipped from V and 3 bases from J, the junction kept 3 bases outside the gene matches. Here the CDR3 reads CASSLATSGGYEQYF. The CDR3 DNA follows: TGTGCCAGCAGCTTAGCGACTAGCGGAGGCTACGAGCAGTACTTC.

The rearrangement uses TRBV19 and TRBJ2-1; 11 nucleotides line up with TRBD2. This CDR3 contains 16 residues. J gave up 4 bases and V 4 bases, and 6 bases lay outside the gene matches. Germline CDR1 is LNHDA and CDR2 is SQIVND (reference sequence). For the CDR3, the DNA is TGTGCCAGTAGTACCCATCGACTAGCGGGATACAATGAGCAGTTCTTC. It specifies CASSTHRLAGYNEQFF.

The rearrangement joins TRBV5-1 to TRBJ2-7; D is possibly TRBD1 (6 bases). The CDR3 has 14 amino acids. Germline V lookup: CDR1 SGHRS, CDR2 YFSETQ. V dropped 0 bases and J dropped 2 bases, with 9 bases sitting between them. The CDR3 spells CASSLAGDTYEQYF. In DNA, the CDR3 is TGCGCCAGCAGCTTGGCAGGGGACACCTACGAGCAGTACTTC.

This chain links TRBV12-5 with TRBJ2-1; D is perhaps TRBD1 or TRBD2 (7 bases each). The germline CDR1 and CDR2 sequences are LGHNT and FRNRAP. V was shortened by 2 bases and J by 8 bases, with 10 bases between the two germline ends. The CDR3 extends over 13 amino acids. In nucleotides, the CDR3 is TGTGCTAGTGGTTTGCAGGGGGGGCATGAGCAGTTCTTC. Amino acids: CASGLQGGHEQFF.

This chain uses TRBV28 with TRBJ1-6, with D possibly matching TRBD1 (6 bases). CDR1 and CDR2 (germline): MDHEN, SYDVKM. CDR3 size: 19 residues. The ends were cut back, 2 bases at V and 0 bases at J, with 17 bases in the middle. CDR3 bases: TGTGCCAGCAGTTTAGTACAAGGGGGATCGAGCTCCTATAATTCACCCCTCCACTTT. Protein sequence: CASSLVQGGSSSYNSPLHF. Drawing the rest from reference TRBV28 and TRBJ1-6, the complete variable domain is DVKVTQSSRYLVKRTGEKVFLECVQDMDHENMFWYRQDPGLGLRLIYFSYDVKMKEKGDIPEGYSVSREKKERFSLILESASTNQTSMYLCASSLVQGGSSSYNSPLHFGNGTRLTVT.

This chain connects TRBV6-1 to TRBJ1-2; a possible D gene is TRBD1 (5 bases). The ends were cut back, 3 bases at V and 13 bases at J, with 15 bases in the middle. This CDR3 spans 12 amino acids. Germline lookup yields CDR1 MNHNS and CDR2 SASEGT. CDR3 DNA sequence: TGTGCCAGCAGTGACGGGACGGCGGGCGGCACCTTC. Its protein product is CASSDGTAGGTF.